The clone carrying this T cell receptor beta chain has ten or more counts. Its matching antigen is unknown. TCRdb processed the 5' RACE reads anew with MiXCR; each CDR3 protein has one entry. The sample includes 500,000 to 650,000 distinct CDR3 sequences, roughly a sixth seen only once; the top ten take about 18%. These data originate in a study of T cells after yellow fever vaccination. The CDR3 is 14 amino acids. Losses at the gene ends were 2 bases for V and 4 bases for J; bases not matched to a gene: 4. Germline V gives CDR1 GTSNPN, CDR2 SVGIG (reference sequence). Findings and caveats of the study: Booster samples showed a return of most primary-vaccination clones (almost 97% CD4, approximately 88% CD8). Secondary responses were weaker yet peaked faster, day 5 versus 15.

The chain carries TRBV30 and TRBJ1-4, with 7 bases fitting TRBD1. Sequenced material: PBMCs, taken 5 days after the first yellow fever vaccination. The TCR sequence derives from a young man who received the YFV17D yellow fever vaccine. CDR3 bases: TGTGCCTGGAGTTGGGGGGACAGTAATGAAAAACTGTTTTTT. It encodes CAWSWGDSNEKLFF. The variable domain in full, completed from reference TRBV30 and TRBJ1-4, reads SQTIHQWPATLVQPVGSPLSLECTVEGTSNPNLYWYRQAAGRGLQLLFYSVGIGQISSEVPQNLSASRPQDRQFILSSKKLLLSDSGFYLCAWSWGDSNEKLFFGSGTQLSVL.